These T cell receptor beta chains were read from a single sample in a study of OX40 agonist ivuxolimab in advanced cancers. The data were produced by immunoSEQ multiplex PCR, yet TCRdb's version contains in-frame clones alone and is incomplete. Among 77,000 or so clones, approximately 95% were seen once, and the ten largest hold approximately 20%. This sample comprised CD4+ or CD8+ T cells sorted from blood, obtained in a trial of the OX40 agonist ivuxolimab. The receptors were gathered from an adult with an advanced solid tumor such as melanoma, head and neck, liver or kidney cancer. CDR3s include the opening cysteine and the closing phenylalanine or tryptophan. Each record gives: V gene, clone size, D gene, J gene, CDR3 DNA, CDR3 protein. D genes are given only for firm matches. Clone size is given for some rows only: seen once, a few or many times, or a class if the clone is expanded.

>TRBV18|.|.|TRBJ1-1
TGTGCCAGCTCACCCGTGAACAGGGAGGGTCAGTGGACTGAAGCTTTCTTT
CASSPVNREGQWTEAFF
>TRBV5-4|.|TRBD1|TRBJ2-3
TGTGCCAGCAGCCCACAGACAGGGGACACAGATACGCAGTATTTT
CASSPQTGDTDTQYF
>TRBV7-9|.|TRBD2|TRBJ2-2
TGTGCCAGCAGCCCCCGGACTAGCGAGAACACCGGGGAGCTGTTTTTT
CASSPRTSENTGELFF
>TRBV9|.|TRBD1|TRBJ1-1
TGTGCCAGCAGCGTAGAGGGTGGCAGGGGGGACACTGAAGCTTTCTTT
CASSVEGGRGDTEAFF
>TRBV5-1|.|TRBD1|TRBJ2-3
TGCGCCAGCAGCCTAGGACAGGGTCCCACAGATACGCAGTATTTT
CASSLGQGPTDTQYF
>TRBV5-1|.|.|TRBJ2-1
TGCGCCAGCAGCTTATCCTTGAGCTCCTACAATGAGCAGTTCTTC
CASSLSLSSYNEQFF
>TRBV28|.|TRBD1|TRBJ1-1
TGTGCCAGCAGTTCTGTAGGGGGCGATTACTTGAACACTGAAGCTTTCTTT
CASSSVGGDYLNTEAFF
>TRBV7-8|.|.|TRBJ1-4
TGTGCCAGCAGCCTATTGGAGGCAACTAATGAAAAACTGTTTTTT
CASSLLEATNEKLFF
>TRBV28|.|.|TRBJ2-1
TGTGCCAGCAGTTTCCGGCGTGGCTCCTACAATGAGCAGTTCTTC
CASSFRRGSYNEQFF
>TRBV19|.|TRBD1|TRBJ2-7
TGTGCCAGTAGTCCCGGGACAGCCTACGAGCAGTACTTC
CASSPGTAYEQYF
>TRBV6-9|.|TRBD1|TRBJ1-5
TGTGCCAGCAGTGCGCGGGACAGCTACAATCAGCCCCAGCATTTT
CASSARDSYNQPQHF
>TRBV7-9|.|.|TRBJ1-4
TGTGCCAGCAGCTTATCCCAAGGGGGTGAAAAACTGTTTTTT
CASSLSQGGEKLFF
>TRBV19|.|.|TRBJ2-7
TGTGCCAGTAGTATATCCGGGACACCTTACGAGCAGTACTTC
CASSISGTPYEQYF
>TRBV27|once|TRBD1|TRBJ1-2
TGTGCCAGCAGTTTAGGGCCCCATCACAGGGGGGCTAACTATGGCTACACCTTC
CASSLGPHHRGANYGYTF
>TRBV19|.|.|TRBJ2-1
TGTGCCAGTAGGGAGGGGAATGAGCAGTTCTTC
CASREGNEQFF
>TRBV5-6|.|.|TRBJ2-7
TGTGCCAGCAGCCCCCGCTGGGGTCGTGACGAGCAGTACTTC
CASSPRWGRDEQYF
>TRBV29-1|.|TRBD2|TRBJ2-3
TGCAGCGTTGAAGTCGGCCGAGCGGGAGGCGCAGATACGCAGTATTTT
CSVEVGRAGGADTQYF
>TRBV10-1|.|.|TRBJ2-3
TGCGCCAGCAGTCCAGCCCGGGTGGCAGATACGCAGTATTTT
CASSPARVADTQYF